The sequence of this T cell receptor (beta chain) was determined in a study of regulatory T cells in long-lasting Graves disease. Across the whole study: Antithyroid drugs had been taken under 3 months by newly diagnosed Graves' patients.

V shed 6 bases and J 4 bases; nucleotides not matched to a gene: 10. The length of the CDR3 is 16 residues. The time point here: newly diagnosed GD, antithyroid drugs for less than 3 months. Researchers made the TCR library from RNA that was extracted from PBMCs. An endocrinology department located in Xi'an, China, was where the patients came from. This clonotype was recorded many times. For TCR beta, libraries came from iRepertoire HTBI primers and Arm-PCR of CDR3 regions. TCRdb re-called the multiplex PCR reads through MiXCR, storing one row per CDR3 protein. The repertoire has 350,000 to 500,000 distinct CDR3 sequences, 15% to 20% of them found once; the top ten carry 20% to 25%. This sample also belongs to another study, concerning T cells in Graves' hyperthyroidism and ophthalmopathy. This second study notes: Diagnostic assessment was based on clinical symptoms, serum thyroxine and TRAb, thyroid ultrasound and orbital computed tomography.

The chain employs TRBV12-3 or TRBV12-4 and TRBJ2-5; 11 positions match TRBD2. This clonotype was sampled from a woman younger than 30 with Graves disease. The sample was peripheral blood mononuclear cells (PBMCs), taken at new diagnosis, from a patient treated with antithyroid drugs. CDR3 region: CASSVSGRAERETQYF. As DNA, the CDR3 is TGTGCCAGCAGCGTTAGCGGGAGGGCCGAAAGAGAGACCCAGTACTTC.